The rows below give T cell receptor beta chains drawn from one sample of a study of blood T cell repertoires in COVID-19. Here immunoSEQ multiplex PCR was the method, and the copy in TCRdb shows in-frame clones only, minus some. The sample has about 100,000 clones; about 90% are singletons. The source material was peripheral blood. These TCRs come from a man in his thirties or forties in a cohort sampled during active COVID-19. CDR3s include the opening cysteine and the closing phenylalanine or tryptophan. A D gene is named only where the DNA matches it firmly. The listing skips clone size in some rows; elsewhere it reads once, few, many or a size class.

v_gene	abundance	d_gene	j_gene	CDR3aa	CDR3nt
TRBV7-8	.	TRBD1	TRBJ1-1	CASSSGQGLNTEAFF	TGTGCCAGCAGCTCGGGACAGGGCTTGAACACTGAAGCTTTCTTT
TRBV3-1/TRBV3-2	.	.	TRBJ2-5	CASSQVGTPQETQYF	TGTGCCAGCAGCCAAGTGGGGACTCCGCAAGAGACCCAGTACTTC
TRBV2	few	TRBD2	TRBJ2-5	CASTYPSGGAETQYF	TGTGCCAGCACCTACCCTAGCGGGGGGGCGGAGACCCAGTACTTC
TRBV19	.	.	TRBJ2-2	CASTPIGTTGELFF	TGTGCCAGTACTCCTATTGGGACAACCGGGGAGCTGTTTTTT
TRBV28	.	.	TRBJ1-2	CASSLSTGSNYGYTF	TGTGCCAGCAGTTTGTCCACAGGGAGTAACTATGGCTACACCTTC
TRBV15	.	.	TRBJ2-7	CATSRVEGAPYEQYF	TGTGCCACCAGCAGAGTGGAAGGGGCGCCATACGAGCAGTACTTC
TRBV12-3/TRBV12-4	.	.	TRBJ2-1	CASSSNYNEQFF	TGTGCCAGCAGTTCCAATTACAATGAGCAGTTCTTC
TRBV4-3	.	TRBD1	TRBJ1-4	CASSPYQGALEKLFF	TGCGCCAGCAGCCCGTACCAGGGGGCGCTGGAAAAACTGTTTTTT
TRBV29-1	.	TRBD1	TRBJ2-3	CSVGARDRGRTDTQYF	TGCAGCGTTGGGGCTCGGGACAGGGGGCGAACAGATACGCAGTATTTT
TRBV6-5	once	.	TRBJ2-5	CASSGGWGGTQYF	TGTGCCAGCAGCGGGGGCTGGGGGGGGACCCAGTACTTC
TRBV5-6	.	.	TRBJ2-1	CASSLGFRGRHGHEQFF	TGTGCCAGCAGCTTGGGTTTCAGGGGCCGCCACGGCCATGAGCAGTTCTTC
TRBV11-2	.	.	TRBJ1-6	CASSLLLAANSPLHF	TGTGCCAGCAGCTTACTACTGGCGGCTAATTCACCCCTCCACTTT
TRBV9	.	.	TRBJ2-3	CASSFWSGGQYF	TGTGCCAGCAGCTTCTGGTCCGGGGGGCAGTATTTT
TRBV13	.	TRBD1	TRBJ2-6	CASSTGVPGQGQFRVSGANVLTF	TGTGCCAGCAGCACCGGAGTACCGGGACAGGGGCAATTTAGGGTCTCTGGGGCCAACGTCCTGACTTTC
TRBV6-5	.	TRBD1	TRBJ1-1	CASSYRTGWNTEAFF	TGTGCCAGCAGTTACCGGACAGGGTGGAACACTGAAGCTTTCTTT
TRBV7-8	.	TRBD1	TRBJ1-6	CASSLGGQGAYNSPLHF	TGTGCCAGCAGCTTAGGAGGGCAGGGGGCCTATAATTCACCCCTCCACTTT
TRBV5-1	.	.	TRBJ2-3	CASSGGTAEYTDTQYF	TGCGCCAGCAGCGGGGGGACAGCAGAATACACAGATACGCAGTATTTT
TRBV6-5	.	.	TRBJ1-2	CASRTTFTGNYGYTF	TGTGCCAGCAGGACAACCTTTACAGGGAACTATGGCTACACCTTC
TRBV5-1	.	TRBD1	TRBJ2-1	CASQSGGLGNEQFF	TGCGCCAGTCAGTCAGGGGGTCTCGGGAATGAGCAGTTCTTC
TRBV9	.	TRBD2	TRBJ2-1	CASSVGAGGYNEQFF	TGTGCCAGCAGCGTAGGGGCGGGGGGCTACAATGAGCAGTTCTTC
TRBV5-1	.	.	TRBJ2-3	CASSLISFSDTQYF	TGCGCCAGCAGCTTGATTTCTTTTTCAGATACGCAGTATTTT
TRBV11-2	.	.	TRBJ2-5	CASSLQGETQYF	TGTGCCAGCAGCTTACAGGGGGAGACCCAGTACTTC
TRBV18	.	TRBD1	TRBJ2-7	CASSPRMTGEWVEQYF	TGTGCCAGCTCACCCAGGATGACAGGGGAGTGGGTCGAGCAGTACTTC
TRBV5-1	few	.	TRBJ2-5	CASSPGQETQYF	TGCGCCAGCAGCCCGGGACAAGAGACCCAGTACTTC
TRBV20-1	.	TRBD1	TRBJ1-2	CSASPPGQGANGYTF	TGCAGTGCTAGTCCTCCGGGACAGGGGGCTAATGGCTACACCTTC
TRBV28	.	TRBD2	TRBJ2-3	CASSLAGGGTDTQYF	TGTGCCAGCAGTTTGGCGGGGGGTGGCACAGATACGCAGTATTTT
TRBV5-1	.	TRBD2	TRBJ2-3	CASSQRGAVADTQYF	TGCGCCAGCAGCCAGCGGGGGGCCGTGGCAGATACGCAGTATTTT
TRBV7-2	.	.	TRBJ2-7	CASSRGSGAYEQYF	TGTGCCAGCAGCCGGGGGTCCGGCGCCTACGAGCAGTACTTC
TRBV5-1	.	TRBD2	TRBJ2-2	CASSPGLAGNTGELFF	TGCGCCAGCAGCCCCGGACTAGCGGGGAACACCGGGGAGCTGTTTTTT
TRBV19	once	.	TRBJ2-2	CASSAERAGELFF	TGTGCCAGTAGTGCCGAGAGGGCCGGGGAGCTGTTTTTT
TRBV5-6	.	.	TRBJ2-1	CASSRGAPYNEQFF	TGTGCCAGCAGCCGGGGGGCACCCTACAATGAGCAGTTCTTC
TRBV28	.	TRBD2	TRBJ2-5	CASSFSPGLGGIQETQYF	TGTGCCAGCAGTTTTTCACCCGGCCTGGGGGGGATCCAAGAGACCCAGTACTTC
TRBV6-5	.	TRBD1	TRBJ1-2	CASSYPATGAEAF	TGTGCCAGCAGTTACCCCGCGACAGGGGCGGAAGCCTTC
TRBV24-1	.	TRBD2	TRBJ2-5	CATPVASGGQETQYF	TGTGCCACCCCTGTGGCTAGCGGGGGACAAGAGACCCAGTACTTC
TRBV27	.	TRBD2	TRBJ2-1	CASSSGTRGKNEQFF	TGTGCCAGCAGTTCCGGGACTAGAGGTAAAAATGAGCAGTTCTTC
TRBV21-1	.	.	TRBJ2-1	CASSKEERLAGNEQFF	TGTGCCAGCAGCAAAGAAGAGAGACTAGCGGGTAATGAGCAGTTCTTC
TRBV5-5	.	.	TRBJ1-5	CASSYRGGDYQPQHF	TGTGCCAGCAGCTATAGAGGTGGGGACTATCAGCCCCAGCATTTT
TRBV5-4	.	.	TRBJ2-7	CASSLEGVVSYEQYF	TGTGCCAGCAGCTTGGAAGGGGTTGTATCCTACGAGCAGTACTTC
TRBV2	.	.	TRBJ1-2	CASRLSFGGYTF	TGTGCCAGCAGGTTAAGTTTCGGGGGCTACACCTTC
TRBV7-2	.	TRBD1	TRBJ1-2	CASSLDRGNGYTF	TGTGCCAGCAGCCTGGACAGGGGGAATGGCTACACCTTC
TRBV9	.	TRBD2	TRBJ2-1	CASSATSGASYNEQFF	TGTGCCAGCAGCGCGACTAGCGGGGCTTCCTACAATGAGCAGTTCTTC
TRBV18	.	TRBD1	TRBJ1-2	CASSPGTGPKYGYTF	TGTGCCAGCTCACCAGGGACAGGGCCTAAATATGGCTACACCTTC
TRBV4-1	once	.	TRBJ2-1	CASSSTGNEQFF	TGCGCCAGCAGCTCGACAGGCAATGAGCAGTTCTTC
TRBV5-1	.	TRBD2	TRBJ2-2	CAGSLTSGGANTGELFF	TGCGCCGGCAGCTTGACTAGCGGGGGGGCAAACACCGGGGAGCTGTTTTTT
TRBV2	.	TRBD1	TRBJ2-4	CASYNSWTGNKNIQYF	TGTGCCAGCTACAACTCTTGGACAGGGAACAAAAACATTCAGTACTTC